The entry below describes one T cell receptor beta chain. Its antigen is still unknown. This sample is drawn from a study of cytomegalovirus exposure and HLA in healthy donors. Whole-study findings and limits: The listing of about 150 TCR beta chains classed them as cytomegalovirus-associated.

The PCR contained 60 Vbeta and 13 Jbeta primers. Data came from immunoSEQ multiplex PCR; TCRdb stores just in-frame clones and leaves some out. The profile shows 95,000 to 110,000 clones, 81% of them singletons. Sequencing used PBMCs. This sequence originates from a man aged 25 to 40 in good health and CMV-seronegative.

The CDR3 coding sequence is TGTGCCAGCAGCCCGGGGGGAGACAGCTTCGGGGGCTACACCTTC. Protein: CASSPGGDSFGGYTF. J is TRBJ1-2 and V is TRBV9, with TRBD1 as a possible D gene (5 bases). V gave up 4 bases and J gave up 8 bases, with 21 bases separating them. The CDR3 is made up of 15 amino acids. The germline CDR1 and CDR2 sequences are SGDLS and YYNGEE.